These T cell receptor beta chains were read from a single sample in a study of sequential checkpoint blockade in melanoma. Only in-frame clones appear in the TCRdb table, and some are missing; sequencing was by immunoSEQ multiplex PCR. The sample shows tens of thousands of clones, 84% of them seen only once. The sequenced sample was CD8+ T cells sorted from blood (inferred from file names), obtained from a patient given nivolumab and ipilimumab in sequence. These receptor sequences come from a human donor with melanoma. CDR3s include the opening cysteine and the closing phenylalanine or tryptophan.

v_gene	CDR3aa
TRBV19	CASSLGTGGSPLHF
TRBV5-1	CASSLAGSDTQYF
TRBV7-2	CASTQGHLNTEAFF
TRBV27	CASSLLRAFRQGATDTQYF
TRBV4-1	CASSPPTGNQPQHF
TRBV4-1	CASSPGRGETQYF
TRBV6-6	CASSYSSTGELFF
TRBV29-1	CSVDERQGGGYTF
TRBV28	CASSSGGTEQYF
TRBV28	CASSLISGASYNEQFF
TRBV10-2	CASIALSSYNEQFF
TRBV7-9	CASSLRVPGAPGEAFF
TRBV9	CASSPGGTGELFF
TRBV9	CASSVGQTYEQYF
TRBV27	CAGRPGLAGDNEQFF
TRBV29-1	CSTESVDTQYF
TRBV5-6	CASSSPTSGGADNEQFF
TRBV11-2	CASRSGNTEAFF
TRBV5-6	CASSYRDSYEQYF
TRBV4-1	CASSWGLDTGELFF
TRBV7-6	CASSLGDEQGEQYF
TRBV28	CASRHRGSLNGYTF
TRBV6-5	CASSYTGEDYGYTF
TRBV28	CASTIELGQGYLAKNIQYF
TRBV9	CASSVEVSGGRDTQYF
TRBV29-1	CSVRQENEKLFF
TRBV27	CASSLAGNNEQFF
TRBV19	CATLKRQGEDTEAFF
TRBV25-1	CASSELGGYEQYF
TRBV5-4	CASSSGATYEQYF
TRBV6-5	CASSYGTASYEQYF
TRBV5-1	CASSIWTSGEGEQFF
TRBV5-8	CASSLAGSSYEQYF
TRBV7-9	CASSLASRGETQYF
TRBV7-2	CASSFSSQGAGTDTQYF
TRBV5-4	CASSLSLAGGSYEQYF
TRBV10-3	CAISESRSGTAGANVLTF
TRBV27	CASSLSAGNVYGYTF
TRBV6-1	CASSVAQGWSYNEQFF
TRBV5-1	CASSLNRDVYEQYF
TRBV5-6	CASSETGLSGNTIYF
TRBV5-6	CASSSWGTGTIYEQYF
TRBV7-8	CASSPGTSGSKAETQYF
TRBV5-3	CARSPGGHRGQDEQYF
TRBV28	CASSLPGAGANVLTF
TRBV27	CASSFRDRGETQYF
TRBV5-1	CASSSSQGSYEQYF
TRBV6-5	CASSYFVGGSYEQYF
TRBV19	CASSTQQGRNTEAFF
TRBV18	CASSPESRGSSYEQYF
TRBV5-1	CASTGGQTLYGYTF
TRBV6-1	CASDTRTGIYEQYF
TRBV6-5	CASSGDSNEQFF
TRBV7-3	CASSPTGSYQETQYF
TRBV5-1	CASSPGTSGSGIYNEQFF